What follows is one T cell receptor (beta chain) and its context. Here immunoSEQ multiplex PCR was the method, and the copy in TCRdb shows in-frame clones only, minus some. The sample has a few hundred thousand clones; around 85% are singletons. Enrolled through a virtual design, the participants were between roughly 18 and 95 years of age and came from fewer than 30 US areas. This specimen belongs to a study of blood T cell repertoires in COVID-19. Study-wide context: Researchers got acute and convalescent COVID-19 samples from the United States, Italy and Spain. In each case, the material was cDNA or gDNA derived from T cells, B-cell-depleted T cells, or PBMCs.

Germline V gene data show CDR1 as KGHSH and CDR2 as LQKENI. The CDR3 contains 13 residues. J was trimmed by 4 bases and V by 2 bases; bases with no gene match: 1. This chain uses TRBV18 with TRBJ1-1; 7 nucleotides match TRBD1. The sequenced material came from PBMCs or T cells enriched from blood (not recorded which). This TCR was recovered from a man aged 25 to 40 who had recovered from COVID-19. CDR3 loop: CASSPTGATEAFF. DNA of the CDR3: TGTGCCAGCTCACCAACAGGGGCCACTGAAGCTTTCTTT.